This T cell receptor (beta chain) was identified in a study of T cell responses to AZD1222 COVID-19 vaccine. Regarding the study as a whole: Seropositivity was recorded at baseline in only a handful of AZD1222 recipients. It was only after the peak T cell response that any repertoires were sampled.

The repertoire was sequenced with immunoSEQ multiplex PCR; TCRdb's copy has only in-frame clones and lacks some. This repertoire shows approximately 65,000 clones, approximately 80% found once; its top ten account for around 10%. Trimming pared 8 bases from V and 0 bases from J, leaving 15 bases between. Germline V lookup: CDR1 MRHNA, CDR2 SNTAGT. This CDR3 is built from 15 residues. This clone occurred a few times. The antigen remains undetermined. This clonotype was obtained from an adult in good health. The material was peripheral blood, obtained on day 0 of AZD1222 vaccination. This chain links TRBV6-4 with TRBJ2-3; tentatively, D is TRBD1 or TRBD2 (5 bases each). The CDR3 sequence: CASAGSGGSTDTQYF. The CDR3 nucleotides read TGTGCCAGCGCGGGTTCTGGGGGTAGCACAGATACGCAGTATTTT.